The rows below give T cell receptor beta chains drawn from one sample of a study of beta chain features in type 1 diabetes. TCRdb's table, derived via immunoSEQ multiplex PCR, lists solely in-frame clones and lacks some. The data show some 400,000 clones, roughly 16% seen once. Sequenced input: naive CD4+ T cells from blood. Source of these receptors: a woman in her late teens or twenties in good health. CDR3s include the opening cysteine and the closing phenylalanine or tryptophan. D genes are given only for firm matches. Some rows mark clone size as missing; the rest say once, few, many or name a class of expanded clone.

j_call	v_call	clone_size	d_call	cdr3_aa	cdr3_nt
TRBJ2-3	TRBV5-1	.	TRBD2	CASSLALAGTVTDTQYF	TGCGCCAGCAGCTTGGCTCTAGCGGGCACCGTTACAGATACGCAGTATTTT
TRBJ2-1	TRBV9	few	TRBD2	CASSPYGLAGDTGEQFF	TGTGCCAGCAGCCCATACGGTCTAGCGGGAGATACGGGTGAGCAGTTCTTC
TRBJ1-1	TRBV27	few	TRBD1	CASTPGQDSPNTEAFF	TGTGCCAGCACTCCAGGACAGGACTCCCCGAACACTGAAGCTTTCTTT
TRBJ2-7	TRBV29-1	few	TRBD1	CSVDMTGSYEQYF	TGCAGCGTTGATATGACAGGGTCCTACGAGCAGTACTTC
TRBJ2-1	TRBV5-4	.	TRBD2	CASRAVSGTSVNNEQFF	TGTGCCAGCAGGGCGGTGTCCGGGACTAGCGTCAACAATGAGCAGTTCTTC
TRBJ2-5	TRBV5-6	few	TRBD2	CASRLAGGPREKTQYF	TGTGCCAGCAGGTTAGCGGGAGGGCCTAGGGAGAAGACCCAGTACTTC
TRBJ2-7	TRBV4-2	few	TRBD2	CASSQDLSGNSYEQYF	TGTGCCAGCAGCCAAGACCTTAGCGGGAACTCCTACGAGCAGTACTTC
TRBJ2-5	TRBV5-4	few	.	CASSSPRGQETQYF	TGTGCCAGCAGCTCCCCCAGGGGACAAGAGACCCAGTACTTC
TRBJ2-3	TRBV19	.	.	CASREIPSTDTQYF	TGTGCCAGTAGGGAGATCCCGAGCACAGATACGCAGTATTTT
TRBJ2-7	TRBV28	.	.	CASSLGLPSYEQYF	TGTGCCAGCAGTCTAGGACTGCCTTCCTACGAGCAGTACTTC
TRBJ1-4	TRBV20-1	few	.	CSAPREKLFF	TGCAGTGCCCCCCGGGAAAAACTGTTTTTT
TRBJ2-4	TRBV18	.	TRBD1	CASSPGTDLAKNIQYF	TGTGCCAGCTCGCCCGGGACAGACCTAGCCAAAAACATTCAGTACTTC
TRBJ1-2	TRBV25-1	.	TRBD1	CATQQGAGGYTF	TGTGCCACCCAACAGGGGGCAGGAGGCTACACCTTC
TRBJ2-3	TRBV7-2	few	TRBD2	CASSAPGLATTDTQYF	TGTGCCAGCAGCGCTCCGGGACTAGCGACGACAGATACGCAGTATTTT
TRBJ2-1	TRBV29-1	few	TRBD2	CSGRVSGKLNEQFF	TGCAGCGGCAGGGTTAGCGGGAAGTTAAATGAGCAGTTCTTC
TRBJ2-1	TRBV10-3	.	.	CAIGTGQSRNEQFF	TGTGCCATCGGAACAGGTCAATCGCGGAATGAGCAGTTCTTC
TRBJ2-1	TRBV18	few	.	CASSPPSEAYNEQFF	TGTGCCAGCTCACCACCTAGTGAAGCTTACAATGAGCAGTTCTTC
TRBJ2-1	TRBV15	.	TRBD2	CATSRDEAGGIYEQFF	TGTGCCACCAGCAGAGATGAGGCGGGAGGGATCTATGAGCAGTTCTTC
TRBJ2-3	TRBV29-1	.	.	CSVLAASTDTQYF	TGCAGCGTTTTAGCGGCCAGCACAGATACGCAGTATTTT
TRBJ1-3	TRBV6-5	few	TRBD1	CASSRDRGAGNTIYF	TGTGCCAGCAGCCGGGACAGGGGTGCTGGAAACACCATATATTTT
TRBJ1-5	TRBV30	.	TRBD1	CAWSGTGYNQPQHF	TGTGCCTGGAGTGGGACAGGTTACAATCAGCCCCAGCATTTT
TRBJ2-5	TRBV7-9	few	.	CASSGDTQDQYF	TGTGCCAGCAGCGGGGACACCCAGGACCAGTACTTC
TRBJ2-1	TRBV4-3	.	.	CASSHQGGDEQFF	TGCGCCAGCAGCCACCAGGGGGGAGATGAGCAGTTCTTC
TRBJ2-7	TRBV25-1	few	.	CASSDLTDLSYEQYF	TGTGCCAGCAGTGATCTTACAGACCTATCCTACGAGCAGTACTTC
TRBJ2-1	TRBV9	.	TRBD2	CASSVGKAFSREGRDEQFF	TGTGCCAGCAGCGTAGGAAAGGCTTTTTCGCGGGAGGGCCGCGATGAGCAGTTCTTC
TRBJ2-7	TRBV7-8	.	.	CASSLARRVSTYEQYF	TGTGCCAGCAGCTTAGCCCGGCGGGTGTCGACCTACGAGCAGTACTTC
TRBJ2-5	TRBV29-1	.	TRBD1	CSGRQGKETQYF	TGCAGCGGAAGACAGGGAAAAGAGACCCAGTACTTC
TRBJ1-3	TRBV28	once	TRBD1	CASRTRETGLYGNTIYF	TGTGCCAGCAGAACAAGGGAGACAGGGTTATACGGAAACACCATATATTTT
TRBJ2-3	TRBV30	.	.	CAWTTAPTQYF	TGTGCCTGGACGACAGCTCCTACGCAGTATTTT
TRBJ2-1	TRBV4-1	.	TRBD1	CASSQDGDRGYNEQFF	TGCGCCAGCAGCCAAGATGGGGACAGGGGTTACAATGAGCAGTTCTTC
TRBJ2-5	TRBV19	.	.	CASSPTQGETQYF	TGTGCCAGTAGTCCCACCCAGGGGGAGACCCAGTACTTC
TRBJ2-5	TRBV5-4	.	.	CASSLRDFGQETQYF	TGTGCCAGCAGCTTGAGGGACTTTGGGCAGGAGACCCAGTACTTC
TRBJ2-1	TRBV5-1	.	.	CASSPGISGMSNEQFF	TGCGCCAGCAGCCCCGGTATCTCAGGAATGAGCAATGAGCAGTTCTTC
TRBJ2-7	TRBV28	few	.	CASRAVNYEQYF	TGTGCCAGCAGAGCGGTTAACTACGAGCAGTACTTC
TRBJ2-4	TRBV4-2	few	.	CASSQVSSSVNIQYF	TGTGCCAGCAGCCAAGTGTCTAGCTCGGTTAACATTCAGTACTTC
TRBJ2-2	TRBV7-2	.	TRBD2	CASSVGLVAGELFF	TGTGCCAGCAGCGTTGGACTAGTCGCCGGGGAGCTGTTTTTT
TRBJ2-5	TRBV7-6	.	.	CASRPRETQYF	TGTGCCAGCAGACCGAGGGAGACCCAGTACTTC
TRBJ2-1	TRBV9	.	.	CASSVGSEQFF	TGTGCCAGCAGCGTAGGGAGTGAGCAGTTCTTC
TRBJ2-1	TRBV6-5	few	TRBD2	CASRTASGRYNEQFF	TGTGCCAGCAGAACGGCTAGCGGGAGATACAATGAGCAGTTCTTC
TRBJ1-5	TRBV4-2	few	.	CASSQGDSSNQPQHF	TGTGCCAGCAGCCAAGGCGACTCTAGCAATCAGCCCCAGCATTTT
TRBJ2-1	TRBV28	few	TRBD1	CASSLSDRGRPTVF	TGTGCCAGCAGTTTATCCGACAGGGGGCGGCCCACGGTCTTC
TRBJ1-2	TRBV28	few	.	CASSSQGDYGYTF	TGTGCCAGCAGCTCTCAAGGGGACTATGGCTACACCTTC
TRBJ1-2	TRBV4-1	few	TRBD1	CASGVAGTEIYGYTF	TGCGCCAGTGGCGTCGCCGGGACAGAAATTTATGGCTACACCTTC
TRBJ2-3	TRBV6-5	.	.	CATGPGQSSTDTQYF	TGTGCCACCGGACCCGGACAGTCTAGCACAGATACGCAGTATTTT
TRBJ2-7	TRBV18	few	.	CASSPSQGQSYEQYF	TGTGCCAGCTCACCATCCCAAGGACAAAGCTACGAGCAGTACTTC
TRBJ2-3	TRBV5-6	.	.	CASSLASRDTDTQYF	TGTGCCAGCAGCTTGGCCAGCAGGGACACAGATACGCAGTATTTT
TRBJ2-1	TRBV20-1	.	TRBD1	CSARDRVKEFF	TGCAGTGCTAGGGACAGGGTGAAAGAGTTCTTC
TRBJ2-1	TRBV28	few	TRBD1	CASDGQGVPYNEQFF	TGTGCCAGCGACGGACAGGGGGTACCCTACAATGAGCAGTTCTTC
TRBJ1-5	TRBV6-6	few	TRBD1	CASFGYRGSNQPQHF	TGTGCCAGCTTTGGGTACAGGGGCTCCAATCAGCCCCAGCATTTT